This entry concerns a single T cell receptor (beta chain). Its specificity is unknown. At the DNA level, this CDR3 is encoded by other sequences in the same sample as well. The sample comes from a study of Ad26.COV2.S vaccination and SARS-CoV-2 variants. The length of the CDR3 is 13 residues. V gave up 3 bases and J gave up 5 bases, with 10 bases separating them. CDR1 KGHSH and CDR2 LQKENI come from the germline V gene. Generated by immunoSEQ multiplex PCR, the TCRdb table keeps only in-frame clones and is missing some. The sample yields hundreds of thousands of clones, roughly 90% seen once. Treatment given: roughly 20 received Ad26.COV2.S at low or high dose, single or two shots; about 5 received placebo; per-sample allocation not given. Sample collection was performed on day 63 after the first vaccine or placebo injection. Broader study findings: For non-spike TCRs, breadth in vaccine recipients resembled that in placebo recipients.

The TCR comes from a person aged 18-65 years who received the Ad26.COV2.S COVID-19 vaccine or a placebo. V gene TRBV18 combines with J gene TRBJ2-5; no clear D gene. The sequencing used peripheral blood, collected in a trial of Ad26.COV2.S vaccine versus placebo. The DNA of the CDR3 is TGTGCCAGCTCACCGCGGACGGAGGAGACCCAGTACTTC. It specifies CASSPRTEETQYF.